Listed here are 3 T cell receptor beta chains from one sample, sequenced in a study of cytomegalovirus exposure and HLA in healthy donors. The PCR contained 60 Vbeta and 13 Jbeta primers. Using immunoSEQ multiplex PCR, the repertoire was profiled, and TCRdb retains in-frame clones only, with some absent. The repertoire consists of 200,000 or so clones, with around four fifths occurring once and the leading ten covering around 4%. Sequenced: PBMCs. Receptor source: a male donor in good health and CMV-seronegative.

The chain is built from TRBV15 and TRBJ2-5, with D possibly TRBD2 on 6 matching bases. Trimming shortened V by 3 bases and J by 11 bases, and 16 bases separated the two germline ends. Germline values: CDR1 LNHNV, CDR2 YYDKDF (reference sequence). CDR3 size: 13 residues. The CDR3 DNA reads as TGTGCCACCAGCAGTCGGGAGACTGGGAAGCAGTACTTC. This encodes CATSSRETGKQYF.

The chain uses TRBV5-6 and TRBJ2-7; 10 bases are shared with TRBD1. CDR1 and CDR2 from the germline V gene are SGHDT and YYEEEE. The CDR3 totals 15 residues. Trimming cost V 3 bases and J 2 bases; bases outside gene matches: 5. CDR3 in DNA: TGTGCCAGCAGCTCCCGGGGACAGGGGACCTACGAGCAGTACTTC. Its protein is CASSSRGQGTYEQYF.

Concerning this clone itself: The same CDR3 arises from other DNA sequences in this sample as well. This chain connects TRBV9 to TRBJ2-7; a possible D gene is TRBD1 (5 bases). CDR1 and CDR2 from the germline V gene are SGDLS and YYNGEE. The CDR3 is 14 amino acids. The V end was cut by 2 bases, the J end by 2 bases, with 11 bases between. The CDR3 bases are TGTGCCAGCAGCGTCGGACAAGGGGCCTACGAGCAGTACTTC. Translation: CASSVGQGAYEQYF.